The 8 T cell receptor beta chains reported below all come from one sample, sequenced in a study of blood T cell repertoires in COVID-19. The method was immunoSEQ multiplex PCR; TCRdb's version includes in-frame clones alone and lacks a portion of them. Of 350,000 to 450,000 clones listed, 80% to 90% are singletons. The sample was peripheral blood. The source is a woman aged 55-69 years with COVID-19, enrolled during active disease.

The chain employs TRBV5-6 and TRBJ2-3; D not certain. This CDR3 region has 15 residues. The V and J ends lost 4 bases and 0 bases respectively, with 12 bases between them. Germline V gene data show CDR1 as SGHDT and CDR2 as YYEEEE. CDR3: CASSVIRLSTDTQYF. The CDR3 DNA sequence: TGTGCCAGCAGCGTTATCCGGTTGAGCACAGATACGCAGTATTTT.

The chain links TRBV6-5 to TRBJ1-1; 7 bases are a match to TRBD1. V lost 6 bases, J lost 5 bases, and 12 bases stayed unmatched. Germline V lookup: CDR1 MNHEY, CDR2 SVGAGI. This CDR3 has 15 residues. The CDR3 reads CASSPGVPRGTEAFF. DNA of the CDR3: TGTGCCAGCAGCCCCGGGGTGCCCAGGGGGACTGAAGCTTTCTTT.

The rearrangement links TRBV18 to TRBJ2-7; 9 bases fit TRBD1. The V gene end was trimmed by 4 bases and the J gene end by 0 bases; junction bases not matched to a gene: 4. CDR1 is KGHSH and CDR2 is LQKENI in the germline V gene. The CDR3 spans 15 residues. The CDR3: CASSLGTGNSYEQYF. DNA of the CDR3: TGTGCCAGCTCACTTGGGACAGGGAACTCCTACGAGCAGTACTTC.

The chain couples TRBV18 to TRBJ2-7, with 9 bases matching TRBD1. Trimming at V came to 6 bases and at J to 6 bases, leaving 9 bases not matched to a gene. Germline V lookup: CDR1 KGHSH, CDR2 LQKENI. The CDR3 sequence is 14 residues long. The CDR3 nucleotides are TGTGCCAGCTCCGTACAGGGGGCAGGCGGCGAGCAGTACTTC. This encodes CASSVQGAGGEQYF.

The CDR3 sequence: CATSSGEGATDTQYF. In nucleotides, the CDR3 is TGTGCCACCAGCAGTGGGGAGGGAGCCACAGATACGCAGTATTTT. The chain couples TRBV15 to TRBJ2-3; 7 bases map to TRBD2. V shed 3 bases and J 2 bases; nucleotides not matched to a gene: 5. From germline, CDR1 is LNHNV and CDR2 YYDKDF (reference sequence). This CDR3 has 15 residues.

This chain links TRBV5-4 with TRBJ1-2; D may be TRBD1 (5 bases). Trimming removed 2 bases at V and 4 bases at J, with 15 bases between. The CDR3 has 15 amino acids. CDR1 is SGHNT and CDR2 is YYREEE in the germline V gene (reference sequence). The CDR3 loop is CASSFDQGYGYGYTF. The CDR3 DNA is TGTGCCAGCAGCTTTGATCAGGGATATGGCTATGGCTACACCTTC.

The chain recombines TRBV7-9 with TRBJ1-5, with 12 bases matching TRBD1. V shed 3 bases and J 7 bases; nucleotides not matched to a gene: 7. The CDR3 runs to 16 residues. Per germline, CDR1 SEHNR and CDR2 FQNEAQ (reference sequence). The CDR3 nucleotides read TGTGCCAGCAGCTTGGTGGGACAGGGGGCCGGGCAGCCCCAGCATTTT. Residues: CASSLVGQGAGQPQHF.

The chain carries TRBV6-6 and TRBJ1-4; the match to TRBD1 covers 9 bases. The CDR3 has 15 amino acids. Looked up from germline, CDR1 is MNHNY and CDR2 is SVGAGI (reference sequence). Losses at the gene ends were 6 bases for V and 7 bases for J; bases not matched to a gene: 9. CDR3: CASRGPGQGPEKLFF. Here the CDR3 DNA reads TGTGCCAGCAGGGGCCCGGGACAGGGCCCTGAAAAACTGTTTTTT.